Below, 22 T cell receptor beta chains from the same sample are listed, as sequenced in a study of shared clonotypes between healthy human individuals. Measured with immunoSEQ multiplex PCR; TCRdb has only the in-frame clones, and not every one. Of fewer than 1.8 million clones in the sample, just under 99% were seen once. Sequencing was carried out using naive CD4+ T cells sorted from blood. The sample's subset: CD45RA+ positively selected. Source of these receptors: a man aged 30 to 45 in good health.

This clone was counted once. This sequence joins TRBV6-5 and TRBJ1-2; TRBD1 is a possible D gene (5 bases). This CDR3 has 14 residues. V shed 7 bases and J shed 2 bases, with 14 bases lying between them. Germline assignment: CDR1 MNHEY and CDR2 SVGAGI. DNA for the CDR3: TGTGCCAGCACGCCGGGGCATCAGAACTATGGCTACACCTTC. This sequence encodes CASTPGHQNYGYTF.

V gene TRBV5-4 combines with J gene TRBJ2-3; 8 bases fit TRBD2. The CDR3 is 14 amino acids. The trim removed 4 bases at V and 6 bases at J, leaving 7 bases unmatched. Germline V lookup: CDR1 SGHNT, CDR2 YYREEE (reference sequence). CDR3: CASSPGTSKDTQYF. CDR3 nucleotide sequence: TGTGCCAGCAGCCCCGGGACTAGTAAGGATACGCAGTATTTT. The entire variable domain, with the rest obtained from reference TRBV5-4 and TRBJ2-3, is as follows: ETGVTQSPTHLIKTRGQQVTLRCSSQSGHNTVSWYQQALGQGPQFIFQYYREEENGRGNFPPRFSGLQFPNYSSELNVNALELDDSALYLCASSPGTSKDTQYFGPGTRLTVL.

This chain joins TRBV11-2 and TRBJ2-1, with 9 bases lining up with TRBD1. The V and J ends lost 5 bases and 9 bases, in that order; junction bases with no gene match: 14. Germline-derived CDR1 and CDR2 are SGHAT and FQNNGV. The CDR3 runs to 16 residues. The CDR3 here is CASSPLARQGVFEQFF. CDR3 bases: TGTGCCAGCAGCCCTTTGGCCCGACAGGGGGTTTTTGAGCAGTTCTTC.

The V call is TRBV6-5, the J call TRBJ2-1, with D hard to call. The length of the CDR3 is 13 residues. The germline CDR1 and CDR2 sequences are MNHEY and SVGAGI. V shed 8 bases and J shed 6 bases, with 14 bases lying between them. This CDR3 is CASHSVVGNEQFF. As DNA, the CDR3 is TGTGCCAGCCACTCGGTGGTAGGCAATGAGCAGTTCTTC.

The chain employs TRBV5-5 and TRBJ2-7; a possible D gene is TRBD2 (6 bases). The germline V and J ends were trimmed by 3 bases and 3 bases, with 16 bases remaining between them. The CDR3 has 15 amino acids. CDR1 is SGHKS, CDR2 YYEKEE, per germline (reference sequence). CDR3 nucleotide sequence: TGTGCCAGCAGCTCTGAGGTACGGGAGCGCTACGAGCAGTACTTC. This gives the protein CASSSEVRERYEQYF.

The V and J genes are TRBV27 and TRBJ1-2; 7 nucleotides line up with TRBD1. This CDR3 has 19 amino acids. Germline V CDR1 and CDR2: MNHEY, SMNVEV (reference sequence). V was pared by 4 bases and J by 0 bases, with 17 bases of the junction left unmatched. CDR3 DNA sequence: TGTGCCAGCAGTTCGTCGATCTGGGACAGAGTTTATGCTAACTATGGCTACACCTTC. Protein sequence: CASSSSIWDRVYANYGYTF.

The chain has TRBV7-2 and TRBJ1-2, with 7 bases that match TRBD1. This CDR3 spans 19 amino acids. The V gene end was trimmed by 2 bases and the J gene end by 5 bases; junction bases not matched to a gene: 20. Germline CDR1 is SGHTA and CDR2 is FQGNSA. CDR3 DNA: TGTGCCAGCAGCTTATCGCCGGGCCCAGGGGACAGAGTACGGTATGGCTACACCTTC. Encoded protein: CASSLSPGPGDRVRYGYTF.

The chain recombines TRBV10-3 with TRBJ1-1; D remains ambiguous. The CDR3 is 14 amino acids. Germline lookup yields CDR1 ENHRY and CDR2 SYGVKD. The V end was cut by 6 bases, the J end by 0 bases, with 11 bases between. CDR3 sequence reads: CAIRPGAMNTEAFF. CDR3 coding DNA: TGTGCCATCAGGCCGGGAGCTATGAACACTGAAGCTTTCTTT.

This chain connects TRBV10-1 to TRBJ2-7; 10 bases agree with TRBD2. This CDR3 region has 20 residues. V was pared by 1 base and J by 0 bases, with 15 bases of the junction left unmatched. Germline values: CDR1 WNHNN, CDR2 SYGVQD (reference sequence). The CDR3 nucleotides are TGCGCCAGCAGTGAGTGGGTCGGCGGAGGACTAGCGGCAAGCTCCTACGAGCAGTACTTC. It translates to CASSEWVGGGLAASSYEQYF.

V is TRBV5-6 and J is TRBJ1-1; D perhaps matches TRBD1 (5 bases). V was pared by 0 bases and J by 7 bases, with 10 bases between. This CDR3 region has 13 residues. CDR1 is SGHDT and CDR2 is YYEEEE in the germline V gene. The CDR3 bases are TGTGCCAGCAGCTTGGGGGGCACAGTTGAAGCTTTCTTT. Encoded protein: CASSLGGTVEAFF.

The J gene is TRBJ1-2, the V gene TRBV7-2; perhaps TRBD1 as D (6 bases). The CDR3 is made up of 15 amino acids. Trimming removed 5 bases at V and 8 bases at J, with 21 bases between. The V gene's germline CDR1 is SGHTA and CDR2 FQGNSA. The CDR3 reads CASSLEGTFMGGYTF. The CDR3 region has the DNA TGTGCCAGCAGCCTAGAGGGGACATTTATGGGGGGCTACACCTTC.

The chain employs TRBV27 and TRBJ2-3; TRBD2 aligns across 10 bases. The CDR3 sequence is 24 residues long. The germline V gene has CDR1 MNHEY and CDR2 SMNVEV (reference sequence). J was trimmed by 0 bases and V by 5 bases; bases with no gene match: 29. The CDR3 reads CASSTNRGSSDPSGSHKSTDTQYF. As DNA, the CDR3 is TGTGCCAGCAGTACCAACAGGGGATCATCGGATCCTAGCGGGAGCCATAAGAGCACAGATACGCAGTATTTT.

V gene TRBV6-5 combines with J gene TRBJ2-2, with D tentatively TRBD2 (6 bases). The CDR3 covers 14 residues. V shed 6 bases and J shed 6 bases, with 14 bases lying between them. Per the germline V gene, CDR1 is MNHEY and CDR2 is SVGAGI. The CDR3 DNA reads as TGTGCCAGCAGACGTGGGACTGGGGCCGGGGAGCTGTTTTTT. This sequence encodes CASRRGTGAGELFF.

The V gene is TRBV18, the J gene TRBJ2-7, with TRBD1 matching over 9 bases. The J segment lost 5 bases and the V segment lost 2 bases, leaving 7 bases of the junction unmatched. CDR3 length: 15 residues. Germline CDR1 is KGHSH and CDR2 is LQKENI. The CDR3 reads CASSPTGTGWDEQYF. The CDR3 DNA reads as TGTGCCAGCTCACCAACCGGGACAGGGTGGGACGAGCAGTACTTC. The full variable domain, in which reference TRBV18 and TRBJ2-7 provide the parts outside the CDR3, is NAGVMQNPRHLVRRRGQEARLRCSPMKGHSHVYWYRQLPEEGLKFMVYLQKENIIDESGMPKERFSAEFPKEGPSILRIQQVVRGDSAAYFCASSPTGTGWDEQYFGPGTRLTVT.

The V gene is TRBV5-1, the J gene TRBJ2-5; D is undetermined. CDR1 and CDR2 from the germline V gene are SGHRS and YFSETQ. V lost 1 base and J lost 7, with 11 bases in between. This CDR3 is built from 13 residues. The CDR3 sequence: CASSLWIGGTQYF. The CDR3 DNA is TGCGCCAGCAGCTTGTGGATCGGCGGGACCCAGTACTTC.

The chain joins TRBV7-2 to TRBJ2-7, with TRBD2 matching 10 bases. The CDR3 totals 14 residues. The V segment lost 8 bases and the J segment 4 bases; nucleotides outside the gene matches: 8. Per germline, CDR1 SGHTA and CDR2 FQGNSA. The CDR3: CASGSSGRSYEQYF. CDR3 DNA sequence: TGTGCCAGCGGGTCTAGCGGGAGATCTTACGAGCAGTACTTC.

The rearrangement uses TRBV11-2 and TRBJ2-7; D gene uncertain. CDR3 length: 11 residues. Germline assignment: CDR1 SGHAT and CDR2 FQNNGV. Deletions cut 5 bases from V and 3 bases from J, with 5 bases between. The CDR3 here is CASSKIYEQYF. CDR3 DNA: TGTGCCAGCAGCAAGATCTACGAGCAGTACTTC.

As concerns this clone: Other DNA sequences in the same sample also yield this CDR3. The chain carries TRBV11-3 and TRBJ2-3; 11 bases align to TRBD2. V lost 4 bases, J lost 2 bases, and 5 bases stayed unmatched. Germline CDR1 SGHNT, CDR2 YENEEA. There are 16 residues in the CDR3. The CDR3 nucleotides read TGTGCCAGCAGCTCCGGGACTAGCGGCAACACAGATACGCAGTATTTT. It codes for CASSSGTSGNTDTQYF.

This clone was picked up one time. The CDR3 spells CASSSSSAYEQYF. The CDR3, as DNA: TGTGCCAGCAGCTCCTCTAGCGCCTACGAGCAGTACTTC. This sequence joins TRBV5-8 and TRBJ2-7; possible D gene TRBD2, 6 bases. The V gene's germline CDR1 is SGHTS and CDR2 YDEGEE. V lost 3 bases, J lost 2 bases, and 9 bases lay in between. This CDR3 spans 13 amino acids.

The chain employs TRBV5-1 and TRBJ2-7; D is perhaps TRBD1 or TRBD2 (5 bases each). The CDR3 covers 13 residues. Trimming took off 2 bases at V and 6 bases at J, with 12 bases between the two ends. Germline CDR1 and CDR2: SGHRS and YFSETQ. CDR3 coding DNA: TGCGCCAGCAGCTTAATTGAGGGGCGCGAGCAGTACTTC. Protein: CASSLIEGREQYF. Filled out from reference TRBV5-1 and TRBJ2-7, the complete variable domain reads KAGVTQTPRYLIKTRGQQVTLSCSPISGHRSVSWYQQTPGQGLQFLFEYFSETQRNKGNFPGRFSGRQFSNSRSEMNVSTLELGDSALYLCASSLIEGREQYFGPGTRLTVT.

The chain recombines TRBV15 with TRBJ1-2; 9 positions match TRBD1. After removal of 3 bases from V and 8 bases from J, the junction contained 10 bases not matched to a gene. The CDR3 runs 15 residues. CDR1 and CDR2 from the germline V gene are LNHNV and YYDKDF (reference sequence). The CDR3 loop reads CATSSPWEDRGGYTF. For the CDR3, the DNA is TGTGCCACCAGCAGCCCCTGGGAGGACAGGGGCGGCTACACCTTC. The complete variable domain, with remaining parts taken from reference TRBV15 and TRBJ1-2, reads DAMVIQNPRYQVTQFGKPVTLSCSQTLNHNVMYWYQQKSSQAPKLLFHYYDKDFNNEADTPDNFQSRRPNTSFCFLDIRSPGLGDTAMYLCATSSPWEDRGGYTFGSGTRLTVV.

The gene calls are TRBV28 and TRBJ1-1, with a weak D call TRBD1 (6 bases). V lost 6 bases, J lost 0 bases, and 14 bases lay in between. The CDR3 covers 15 residues. Germline CDR1 MDHEN, CDR2 SYDVKM. The CDR3 DNA reads TGTGCCAGCAGCCCCTCAGGGGCCATGAACACTGAAGCTTTCTTT. This translates into CASSPSGAMNTEAFF.